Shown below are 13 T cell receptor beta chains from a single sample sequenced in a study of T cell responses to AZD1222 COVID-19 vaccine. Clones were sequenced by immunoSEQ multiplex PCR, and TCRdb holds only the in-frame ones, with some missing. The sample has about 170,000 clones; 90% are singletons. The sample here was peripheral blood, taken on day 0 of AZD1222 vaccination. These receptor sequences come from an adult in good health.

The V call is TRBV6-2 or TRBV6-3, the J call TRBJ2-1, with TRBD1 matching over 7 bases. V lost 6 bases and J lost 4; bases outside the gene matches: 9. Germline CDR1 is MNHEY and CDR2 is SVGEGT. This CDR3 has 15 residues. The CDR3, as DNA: TGTGCCAGCAGCCACGGGGACAGCCCATACAATGAGCAGTTCTTC. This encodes CASSHGDSPYNEQFF.

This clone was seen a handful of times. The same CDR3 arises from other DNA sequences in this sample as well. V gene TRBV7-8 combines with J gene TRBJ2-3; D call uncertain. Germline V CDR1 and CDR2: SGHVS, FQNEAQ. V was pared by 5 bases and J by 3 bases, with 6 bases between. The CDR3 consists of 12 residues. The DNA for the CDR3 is TGTGCCAGCAGCCGATCTACAGATACGCAGTATTTT. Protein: CASSRSTDTQYF.

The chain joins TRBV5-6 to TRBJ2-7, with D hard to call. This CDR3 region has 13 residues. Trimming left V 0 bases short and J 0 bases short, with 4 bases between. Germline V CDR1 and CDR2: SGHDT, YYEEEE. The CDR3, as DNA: TGTGCCAGCAGCTTGGGTGTCTCCTACGAGCAGTACTTC. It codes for CASSLGVSYEQYF.

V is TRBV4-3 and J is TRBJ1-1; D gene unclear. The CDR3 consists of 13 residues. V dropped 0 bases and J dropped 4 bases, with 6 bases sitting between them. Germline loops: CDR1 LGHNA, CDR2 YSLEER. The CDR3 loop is CASSQDESTEAFF. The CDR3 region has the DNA TGCGCCAGCAGCCAAGACGAGAGCACTGAAGCTTTCTTT.

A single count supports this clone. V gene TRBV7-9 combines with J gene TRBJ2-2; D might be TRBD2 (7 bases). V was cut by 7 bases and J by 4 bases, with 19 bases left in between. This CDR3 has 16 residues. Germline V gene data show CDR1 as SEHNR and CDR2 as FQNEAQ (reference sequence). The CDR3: CASKNGGGPITGELFF. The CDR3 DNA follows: TGTGCCAGCAAGAATGGCGGGGGCCCCATCACCGGGGAGCTGTTTTTT.

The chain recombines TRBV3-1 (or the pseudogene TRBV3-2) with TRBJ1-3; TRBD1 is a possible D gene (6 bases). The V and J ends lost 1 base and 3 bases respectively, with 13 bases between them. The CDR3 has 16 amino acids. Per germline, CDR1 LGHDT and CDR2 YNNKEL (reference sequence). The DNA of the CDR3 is TGTGCCAGCAGCCAAGGGTCAGGGGCGAGTGGAAACACCATATATTTT. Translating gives CASSQGSGASGNTIYF.

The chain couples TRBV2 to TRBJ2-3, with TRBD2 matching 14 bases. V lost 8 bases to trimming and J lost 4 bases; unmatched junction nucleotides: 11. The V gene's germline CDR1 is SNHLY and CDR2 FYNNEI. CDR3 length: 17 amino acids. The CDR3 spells CASRRTSGGKGADTQYF. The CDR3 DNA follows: TGTGCCAGCCGGAGGACTAGCGGGGGGAAGGGGGCAGATACGCAGTATTTT.

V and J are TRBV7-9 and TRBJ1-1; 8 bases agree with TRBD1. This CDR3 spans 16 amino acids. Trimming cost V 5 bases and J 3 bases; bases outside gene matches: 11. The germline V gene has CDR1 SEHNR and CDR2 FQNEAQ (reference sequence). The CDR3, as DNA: TGTGCCAGCAGCATTTCCGGACAGGGAGGTTACACTGAAGCTTTCTTT. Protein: CASSISGQGGYTEAFF.

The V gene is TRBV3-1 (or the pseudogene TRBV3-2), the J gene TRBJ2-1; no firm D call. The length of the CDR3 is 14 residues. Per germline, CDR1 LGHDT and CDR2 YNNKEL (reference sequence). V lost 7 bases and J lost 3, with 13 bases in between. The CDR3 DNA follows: TGTGCCAGCACCTCTGGCCTGGGCTACAATGAGCAGTTCTTC. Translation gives CASTSGLGYNEQFF.

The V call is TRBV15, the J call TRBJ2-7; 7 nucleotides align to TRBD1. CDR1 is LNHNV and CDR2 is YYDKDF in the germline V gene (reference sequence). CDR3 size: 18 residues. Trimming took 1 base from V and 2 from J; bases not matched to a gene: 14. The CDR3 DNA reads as TGTGCCACCAGCAGAGCCTCCTTCTCCGGGACAGCGGCCTACGAGCAGTACTTC. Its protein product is CATSRASFSGTAAYEQYF.

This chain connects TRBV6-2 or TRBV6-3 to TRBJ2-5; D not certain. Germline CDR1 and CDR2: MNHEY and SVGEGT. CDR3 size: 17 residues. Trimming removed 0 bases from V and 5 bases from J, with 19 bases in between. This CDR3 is CASSYSAPILNWETQYF. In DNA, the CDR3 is TGTGCCAGCAGTTACTCCGCCCCAATCCTAAATTGGGAGACCCAGTACTTC.

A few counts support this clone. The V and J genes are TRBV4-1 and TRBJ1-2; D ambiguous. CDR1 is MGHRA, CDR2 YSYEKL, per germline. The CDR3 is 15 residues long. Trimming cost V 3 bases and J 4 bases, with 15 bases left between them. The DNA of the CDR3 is TGCGCCAGCAGCCAGTCGGCAGCGGAGTCCTATGGCTACACCTTC. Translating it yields CASSQSAAESYGYTF.

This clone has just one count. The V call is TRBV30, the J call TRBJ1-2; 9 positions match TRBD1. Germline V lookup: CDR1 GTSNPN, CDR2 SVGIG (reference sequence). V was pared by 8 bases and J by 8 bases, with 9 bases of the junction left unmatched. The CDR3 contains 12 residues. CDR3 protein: CARQRTGEGYTF. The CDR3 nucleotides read TGTGCCCGCCAGCGGACAGGGGAGGGCTACACCTTC.